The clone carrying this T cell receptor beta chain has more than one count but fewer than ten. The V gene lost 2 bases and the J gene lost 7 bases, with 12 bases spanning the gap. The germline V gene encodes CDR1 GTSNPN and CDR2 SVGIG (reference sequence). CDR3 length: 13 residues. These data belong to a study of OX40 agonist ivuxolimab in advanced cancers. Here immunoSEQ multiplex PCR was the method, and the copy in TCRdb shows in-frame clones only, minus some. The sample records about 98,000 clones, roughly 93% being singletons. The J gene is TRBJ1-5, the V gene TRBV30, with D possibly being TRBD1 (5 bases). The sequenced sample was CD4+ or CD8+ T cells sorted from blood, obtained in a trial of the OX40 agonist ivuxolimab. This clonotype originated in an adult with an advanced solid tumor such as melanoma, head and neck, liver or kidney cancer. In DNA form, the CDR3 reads TGTGCCTGGAGTATCAGGGCAGAGCAGCCCCAGCATTTT. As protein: CAWSIRAEQPQHF. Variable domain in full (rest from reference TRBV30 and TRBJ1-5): SQTIHQWPATLVQPVGSPLSLECTVEGTSNPNLYWYRQAAGRGLQLLFYSVGIGQISSEVPQNLSASRPQDRQFILSSKKLLLSDSGFYLCAWSIRAEQPQHFGDGTRLSIL.